Below, one T cell receptor beta chain is given with its context. There is no known antigen for this receptor. Within one base of it there is no much larger clone, and no base qualities were kept. The immunoSEQ Assay, a bias-controlled multiplex PCR, was used to amplify TCRbeta CDR3 regions from genomic DNA. Under the source paper's analysis protocol: The number of nucleated cells in each sample was estimated by amplification of reference gene primers within the assay. To quantify the absolute abundance of each unique TCRbeta CDR3 rearrangement, sequence reads were collapsed and filtered. Productive Simpson clonality was computed per sample as the square root of Simpson's diversity index over productive rearrangements. TCRdb re-hosts the immuneACCESS table, in-frame sequences only. Its copies lack some clones; in the studies checked, an unresolved V gene accounts for under half of them, and the cause for the rest is not known. V, J and clone size reflect that table, while D and trimming were determined from the DNA. The sample table contains 250,000 to 350,000 clones; only one count was recorded for 90% of them. Jointly, the top ten make up about 1.8% of the sample.

Participants in the prospective study were enrolled through a virtual design, were aged roughly 18 to 100 years, and lived in 20 to 30 United States geographic areas. Cohort assignment in the prospective study relied on participant-reported clinical history from a screening survey and a study questionnaire. Mobile phlebotomists in the prospective study collected whole blood, serum and a nasopharyngeal or oropharyngeal swab from every participant. Prospective study participants could optionally give additional blood draws and questionnaires over an approximately 2-month period. Before DNA extraction, blood samples from the prospective study were shipped at room temperature or frozen. Including cysteine and phenylalanine, the CDR3 has 15 amino acids. The only DNA kept is the CDR3, 45 bases in frame from the first base. In the germline V gene, CDR1 corresponds to SNHLY and CDR2 to FYNNEI. Clipping removes 5 bases from V and 2 bases from J, with 2 as the unmatched junction base count.

This specimen belongs to a study of blood T cell repertoires in COVID-19 (dated by TCRdb to the early 2020s). As for the study more broadly: The collaborator samples originated in the United States, Italy and Spain and spanned the acute and convalescent phases of COVID-19. The repertoires were released in a freely available public database intended as a resource for research on the immune response to SARS-CoV-2. Nearly every sample came with metadata listing a de-identified subject ID, COVID-19 status, age in years and sex. Samples came from the ongoing ImmuneRACE study (first 160 participants) plus 1,254 subjects from 6 global collaborators. The material from the prospective study consisted of cDNA or gDNA derived from T cells, B-cell-depleted T cells, or PBMCs. The dataset comprised deeply sampled blood TCRbeta repertoires from subjects exposed to, actively infected with, or recovered from COVID-19. Where available, HLA class I and class II types were taken from metadata supplied by the sample provider and were not determined by assay-based typing.

Results and caveats for the whole study, not just this receptor: The quantity of clinical and demographic metadata differed by source and by participant and was supplied without curation.

In this chain, TRBV2 is recombined with TRBJ2-1; 11 of the junction bases match TRBD2. The sequenced sample consisted of PBMCs or T cells enriched from blood (not recorded which). The receptor comes from a young woman with acute COVID-19. The CDR3 reads CASSSLAGAYNEQFF. The nucleotide sequence is given as TGTGCCAGCAGTTCACTAGCGGGAGCCTACAATGAGCAGTTCTTC.